The 11 T cell receptor beta chains reported below all come from one sample, sequenced in a study of yellow fever vaccine responses in identical twins (dated by TCRdb to 2017 to 2018). The library was obtained by RT-PCR. TCRdb names Illumina HiSeq 2500 as the instrument used. TCRdb itself trimmed the public reads at Q25 with fastp, ran MiXCR and retained productive beta chains. All rows with the same CDR3 protein become a single entry with the most common DNA and genes. Within this sample are over 2,000 distinct CDR3 sequences, with 8% to 9.5% of them counted one time only. Together, the top ten hold about 4.9% of the sample. The sample was T cells from blood (PBMCs), unsorted or a sorted subset (not recorded which), taken around 24 months after vaccination. The receptors were sampled from a young woman who received the yellow fever vaccine. Donor details come from another sample of the same person, matched by shared clones.

The chain has TRBV11-1 and TRBJ1-5; D gene uncertain. Between the trimmed V and J ends, which lost 2 bases and 8 bases, there was a span of 19 bases. The CDR3 is 16 residues long. Germline V gene sequence: CDR1 SGHAT, CDR2 FQDESV (reference sequence). DNA of the CDR3: TGTGCCAGCAGCTTATTTTGGTCGAAGGAGGTAAAGCCCCAGCATTTT. It yields the protein CASSLFWSKEVKPQHF. Full variable domain (rest looked up from reference TRBV11-1 and TRBJ1-5): EAEVAQSPRYKITEKSQAVAFWCDPISGHATLYWYRQILGQGPELLVQFQDESVVDDSQLPKDRFSAERLKGVDSTLKIQPAELGDSAMYLCASSLFWSKEVKPQHFGDGTRLSIL.

The chain employs TRBV20-1 and TRBJ1-2, with 7 bases matching TRBD1. Germline V gene sequence: CDR1 DFQATT, CDR2 SNEGSKA (reference sequence). The CDR3 sequence is 14 residues long. V was clipped by 1 base and J by 3 bases; unmatched bases: 5. The CDR3 spells CSARADDRDYGYTF. CDR3 DNA sequence: TGCAGTGCTAGAGCCGACGACAGGGACTATGGCTACACCTTC.

The rearrangement joins TRBV15 to TRBJ2-1, with 8 bases aligning to TRBD2. The V and J ends lost 3 bases and 2 bases, in that order; junction bases with no gene match: 9. Per germline, CDR1 LNHNV and CDR2 YYDKDF (reference sequence). The CDR3 covers 17 residues. The CDR3 loop is CATSRGGDGGAYNEQFF. As DNA, the CDR3 is TGTGCCACCAGCAGGGGGGGGGACGGGGGGGCCTACAATGAGCAGTTCTTC.

The chain has TRBV10-3 and TRBJ1-1, with 9 bases aligning to TRBD1. CDR1 and CDR2 (germline): ENHRY, SYGVKD. This CDR3 comprises 15 residues. The J segment lost 2 bases and the V segment lost 3 bases, leaving 4 bases of the junction unmatched. This CDR3 reads CAISDTGQGNTEAFF. CDR3 bases: TGTGCCATCAGTGATACGGGACAGGGTAACACTGAAGCTTTCTTT.

By sample share, this clonotype is large. This rearrangement joins TRBV15 to TRBJ2-1; TRBD2 agrees at 9 bases. V was clipped by 4 bases and J by 7 bases; unmatched bases: 5. The CDR3 is 14 residues long. Germline lookup yields CDR1 LNHNV and CDR2 YYDKDF (reference sequence). In DNA form, the CDR3 reads TGTGCCACCAGCACCGCGGGAGGGATAAATGAGCAGTTCTTC. This codes for CATSTAGGINEQFF.

Relative to its sample, this clonotype is medium-sized. The genes are TRBV11-1 and TRBJ2-5, with 7 bases fitting TRBD1. Trimming took 3 bases from V and 5 from J; bases not matched to a gene: 12. The germline V gene encodes CDR1 SGHAT and CDR2 FQDESV (reference sequence). The CDR3 length is 16 residues. The CDR3 spells CASSLGTESFGETQYF. The CDR3, as DNA: TGTGCCAGCAGCTTGGGGACAGAGTCTTTCGGGGAGACCCAGTACTTC.

This chain links TRBV6-1 with TRBJ2-7; 10 bases agree with TRBD2. The CDR3 runs to 14 residues. The J segment lost 3 bases and the V segment lost 7 bases, leaving 6 bases of the junction unmatched. Germline CDR1 reads MNHNS; CDR2 reads SASEGT. This CDR3 is CASTRTSGIYEQYF. CDR3 nucleotides: TGTGCCAGCACCCGGACTAGCGGAATCTACGAGCAGTACTTC.

The sample holds a few counts of this clonotype. The chain carries TRBV12-3 or TRBV12-4 and TRBJ1-1, with D perhaps matching TRBD1 (6 bases). The CDR3 runs to 14 residues. V lost 4 bases and J lost 3, with 12 bases in between. CDR3 protein: CASSWGQEYTEAFF. The CDR3 DNA sequence: TGTGCCAGCAGTTGGGGGCAGGAGTACACTGAAGCTTTCTTT.

This clonotype is medium-sized by share. The chain recombines TRBV7-9 with TRBJ1-1; D call uncertain. CDR1 and CDR2 (germline): SEHNR, FQNEAQ (reference sequence). V was shortened by 5 bases and J by 5 bases, with 9 bases between the two germline ends. The CDR3 covers 12 residues. The CDR3 nucleotides are TGTGCCAGCAGCCCCATAGGTACTGAAGCTTTCTTT. Encoded protein: CASSPIGTEAFF.

The rearrangement joins TRBV24-1 to TRBJ1-5; no firm D call. This CDR3 is 13 amino acids long. V was trimmed by 4 bases and J by 5 bases, leaving 8 bases between them. The germline gives CDR1 KGHDR, CDR2 SFDVKD. CDR3 nucleotide sequence: TGTGCCACCAGTGAAGCCAGGTATCAGCCCCAGCATTTT. Translated: CATSEARYQPQHF.

This clonotype has only a few counts. The rearrangement joins TRBV4-1 to TRBJ1-1; D gene uncertain. This CDR3 comprises 15 residues. Germline values: CDR1 MGHRA, CDR2 YSYEKL. The V end was cut by 0 bases, the J end by 2 bases, with 10 bases between. The chain's CDR3 is CASSQETAYNTEAFF. Written as DNA, the CDR3 is TGCGCCAGCAGCCAAGAAACAGCTTATAACACTGAAGCTTTCTTT.